This T cell receptor (beta chain) was observed in a study of control samples from healthy donors and cancer patients (dated by TCRdb to 2019 to 2021). The method was the immunoSEQ multiplex PCR assay. TCRdb took this table from immuneACCESS and kept in-frame rearrangements with V and J called. Such tables lack part of the clones; where checked against another copy, unresolved V genes explain under half of the gap, and the rest is unexplained. This sample gives around 71,000 clones in total; approximately 87% of them show up just once. The leading ten clones occupy 2% to 2.5% of the sample. For this clone: What antigen it recognizes has not been identified. Base qualities were left out, and no much larger clone turns up one base away.

Taken from the germline V gene (reference sequence), the CDR1 and CDR2 loops are LNHDA and SQIVND. V loses 6 bases of germline sequence and J loses 0 bases, and the interval between the two ends is 12 bases. Reading from cysteine to phenylalanine, the CDR3 counts 15 amino acids. Only the CDR3 DNA is retained, 45 bases long and in frame from the first base. This TCR came from a woman aged 50 to 60 with head and neck cancer. The sequencing sample was made of PBMCs. The chain is encoded by TRBV19 joined to TRBJ1-5, with an unclear D gene assignment. The DNA sequence reads TGTGCCAGTAGAGGAGACAACTATAGCAATCAGCCCCAGCATTTT. This codes for CASRGDNYSNQPQHF.